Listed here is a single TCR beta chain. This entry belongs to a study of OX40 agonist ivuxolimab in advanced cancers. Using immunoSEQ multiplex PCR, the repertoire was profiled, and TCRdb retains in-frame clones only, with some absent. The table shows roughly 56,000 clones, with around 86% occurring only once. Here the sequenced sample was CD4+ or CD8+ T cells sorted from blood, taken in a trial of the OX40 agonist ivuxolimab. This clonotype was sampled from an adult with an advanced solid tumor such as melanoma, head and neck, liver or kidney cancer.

CDR3 nucleotides: TGTGCCAGCAGTTGGGACAGGGGGAAGGACGGGGAGCTGTTTTTT. Its translation is CASSWDRGKDGELFF. The chain recombines TRBV27 with TRBJ2-2, with TRBD1 identical over 11 bases. V trimming: 4 bases; J trimming: 7 bases; junction bases outside the gene matches: 5. This CDR3 has 15 amino acids. The germline V gene encodes CDR1 MNHEY and CDR2 SMNVEV (reference sequence).